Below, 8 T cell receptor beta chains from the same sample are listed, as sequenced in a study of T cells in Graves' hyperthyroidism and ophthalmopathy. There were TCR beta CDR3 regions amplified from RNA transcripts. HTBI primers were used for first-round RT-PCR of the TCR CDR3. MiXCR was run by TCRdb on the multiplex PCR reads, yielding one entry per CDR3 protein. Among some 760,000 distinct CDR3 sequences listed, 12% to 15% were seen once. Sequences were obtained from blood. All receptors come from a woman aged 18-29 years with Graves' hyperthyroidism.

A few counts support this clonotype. CDR3 protein: CASSIGSGRSYEQYF. The CDR3 nucleotides are TGTGCCAGTAGTATAGGTAGCGGGAGGAGCTACGAGCAGTACTTC. The genes are TRBV19 and TRBJ2-7; 10 nucleotides align to TRBD2. Germline loops: CDR1 LNHDA, CDR2 SQIVND (reference sequence). The CDR3 runs 15 residues. V lost 1 base, J lost 3 bases, and 3 bases stayed unmatched.

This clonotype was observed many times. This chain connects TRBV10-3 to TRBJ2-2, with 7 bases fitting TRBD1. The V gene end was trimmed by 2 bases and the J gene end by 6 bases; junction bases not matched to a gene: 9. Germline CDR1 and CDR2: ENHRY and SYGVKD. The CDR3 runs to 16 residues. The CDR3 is CAISEGPGQTAGELFF. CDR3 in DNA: TGTGCCATCAGTGAGGGCCCGGGACAGACGGCCGGGGAGCTGTTTTTT.

The CDR3 DNA sequence: TGTGCCAGCAGTACTGACAACAGACAGGGCTACTATGGCTACACCTTC. Translation gives CASSTDNRQGYYGYTF. The gene calls are TRBV28 and TRBJ1-2, with 7 nucleotides matching TRBD1. This CDR3 has 16 residues. Germline CDR1 and CDR2: MDHEN and SYDVKM. V gave up 5 bases and J gave up 3 bases; unmatched junction bases: 12.

CDR3 DNA sequence: TGTGCCAGCAGCTTAGCGCAAGGACAGAGGGCCAAAAACATTCAGTACTTC. This codes for CASSLAQGQRAKNIQYF. The chain is built from TRBV7-9 and TRBJ2-4, with D perhaps TRBD1 (6 bases). The CDR3 has 17 amino acids. From germline, CDR1 is SEHNR and CDR2 FQNEAQ (reference sequence). Trimming removed 0 bases from V and 1 base from J, with 13 bases in between.

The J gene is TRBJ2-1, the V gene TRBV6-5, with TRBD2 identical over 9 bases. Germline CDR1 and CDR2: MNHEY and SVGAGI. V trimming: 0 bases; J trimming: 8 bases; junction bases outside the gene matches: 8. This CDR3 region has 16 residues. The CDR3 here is CASSYSASGKMYEQFF. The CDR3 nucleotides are TGTGCCAGCAGTTACTCGGCTAGCGGGAAAATGTATGAGCAGTTCTTC.

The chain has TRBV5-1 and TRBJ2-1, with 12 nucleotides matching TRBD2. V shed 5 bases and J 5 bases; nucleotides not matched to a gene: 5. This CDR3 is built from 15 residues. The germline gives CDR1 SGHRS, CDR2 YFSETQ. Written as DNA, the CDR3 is TGCGCCAGCAGAAAATGGACTAGCGGGGACAATGAGCAGTTCTTC. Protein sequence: CASRKWTSGDNEQFF.

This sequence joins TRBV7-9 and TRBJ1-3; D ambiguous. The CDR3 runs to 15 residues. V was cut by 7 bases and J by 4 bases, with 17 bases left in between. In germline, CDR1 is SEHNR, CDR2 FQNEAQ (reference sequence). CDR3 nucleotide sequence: TGTGCCAGCAAGGAAGCGCGAACGGACGGAAACACCATATATTTT. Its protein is CASKEARTDGNTIYF.

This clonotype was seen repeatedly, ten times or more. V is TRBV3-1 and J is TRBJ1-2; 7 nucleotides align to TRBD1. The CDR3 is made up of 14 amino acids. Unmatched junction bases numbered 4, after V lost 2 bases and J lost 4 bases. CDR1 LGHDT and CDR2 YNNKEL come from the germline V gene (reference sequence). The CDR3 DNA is TGTGCCAGCAGCCAACAGGCAGGGGGCTATGGCTACACCTTC. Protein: CASSQQAGGYGYTF.